This entry features one T cell receptor (beta chain) sequence. The TCR beta CDR3 regions underwent amplification using RNA transcripts as the source. The primer set for the first-round RT-PCR of the TCR CDR3 was HTBI. TCRdb fed the multiplex PCR reads into MiXCR, producing one record per CDR3 protein. The sample lists about 640,000 distinct CDR3 sequences, about a fifth occurring once. The data belong to a study of T cells in Graves' hyperthyroidism and ophthalmopathy. Clinical symptoms, serum thyroxine, TRAb, thyroid ultrasound and orbital computed tomography established diagnosis. There are 15 residues in the CDR3. Per the germline V gene, CDR1 is MGHRA and CDR2 is YSYEKL. V was pared by 0 bases and J by 3 bases, with 4 bases of the junction left unmatched.

This TCR was sampled from a man under 40 with Graves' ophthalmopathy. Input material: blood. V and J are TRBV4-1 and TRBJ2-5; TRBD1 aligns across 7 bases. The CDR3 DNA reads TGCGCCAGCAGCCAAGACAGGGGGTGGAAAGAGACCCAGTACTTC. Residues: CASSQDRGWKETQYF.